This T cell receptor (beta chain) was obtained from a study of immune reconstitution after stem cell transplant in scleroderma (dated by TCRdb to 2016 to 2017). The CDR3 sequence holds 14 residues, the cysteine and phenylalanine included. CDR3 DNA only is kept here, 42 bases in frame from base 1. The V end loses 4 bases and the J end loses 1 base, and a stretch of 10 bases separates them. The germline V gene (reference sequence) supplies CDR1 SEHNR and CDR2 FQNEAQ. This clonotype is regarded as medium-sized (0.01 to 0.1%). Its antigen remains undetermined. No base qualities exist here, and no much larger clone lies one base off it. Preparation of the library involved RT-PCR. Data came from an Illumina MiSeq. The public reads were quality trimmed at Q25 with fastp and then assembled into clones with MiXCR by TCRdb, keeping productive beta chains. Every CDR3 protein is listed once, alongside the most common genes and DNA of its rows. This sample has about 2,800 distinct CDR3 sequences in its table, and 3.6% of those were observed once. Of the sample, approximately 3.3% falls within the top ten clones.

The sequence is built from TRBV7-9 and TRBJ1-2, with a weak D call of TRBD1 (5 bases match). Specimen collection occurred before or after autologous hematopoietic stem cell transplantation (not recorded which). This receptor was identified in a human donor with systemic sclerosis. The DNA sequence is TGTGCCAGCAGCTGGGACGGTGTTAACTATGGCTACACCTTC. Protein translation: CASSWDGVNYGYTF.